Listed below are T cell receptor beta chains from one sample, sequenced in a study of shared clonotypes between healthy human individuals. The data were produced by immunoSEQ multiplex PCR, yet TCRdb's version contains in-frame clones alone and is incomplete. The sample has 750,000 to 1,000,000 clones, 85% to 95% seen once. Sequenced material: naive CD8+ T cells sorted from blood. The receptor set was obtained from a man aged 30 to 45 in good health. Each CDR3 is given with its conserved first and last residue. The order of the fields is clone size, J gene, D gene, V gene, CDR3 protein, CDR3 DNA. D genes are given only for firm matches. Expanded clones get a size class; other rows say once, few or many, or leave the size out.

abundance: once
j_gene: TRBJ2-7
d_gene: NA
v_gene: TRBV7-8
CDR3aa: CASSLVTGAYEQYF
CDR3nt: TGTGCCAGCAGCTTAGTCACGGGGGCCTACGAGCAGTACTTC

abundance: NA
j_gene: TRBJ2-1
d_gene: TRBD2
v_gene: TRBV29-1
CDR3aa: CSVRLAGRLNEQFF
CDR3nt: TGCAGCGTCCGACTAGCGGGACGCCTCAATGAGCAGTTCTTC

abundance: NA
j_gene: TRBJ2-1
d_gene: TRBD2
v_gene: TRBV28
CDR3aa: CASSLSGSSYNEQFF
CDR3nt: TGTGCCAGCAGTTTAAGCGGGAGCTCCTACAATGAGCAGTTCTTC

abundance: NA
j_gene: TRBJ2-2
d_gene: TRBD1
v_gene: TRBV4-1
CDR3aa: CASSHKQPDRGDGELFF
CDR3nt: TGCGCCAGCAGCCATAAACAACCCGACAGGGGGGACGGGGAGCTGTTTTTT

abundance: NA
j_gene: TRBJ2-1
d_gene: NA
v_gene: TRBV6-5
CDR3aa: CASSPVGSSYNEQFF
CDR3nt: TGTGCCAGCAGCCCCGTGGGCAGCTCCTACAATGAGCAGTTCTTC

abundance: once
j_gene: TRBJ2-7
d_gene: TRBD2
v_gene: TRBV9
CDR3aa: CASSVGTSGKYEQYF
CDR3nt: TGTGCCAGCAGCGTTGGGACTAGCGGGAAATACGAGCAGTACTTC

abundance: few
j_gene: TRBJ1-2
d_gene: NA
v_gene: TRBV2
CDR3aa: CASIAGVYGYTF
CDR3nt: TGTGCCAGCATCGCGGGAGTCTATGGCTACACCTTC

abundance: NA
j_gene: TRBJ2-5
d_gene: TRBD1
v_gene: TRBV9
CDR3aa: CASSPPTGYGETQYF
CDR3nt: TGTGCCAGCAGCCCCCCGACAGGGTATGGCGAGACCCAGTACTTC

abundance: NA
j_gene: TRBJ2-1
d_gene: TRBD2
v_gene: TRBV6-1
CDR3aa: CASSAWTSGGNEQFF
CDR3nt: TGTGCCAGCAGCGCTTGGACTAGCGGGGGAAATGAGCAGTTCTTC

abundance: NA
j_gene: TRBJ2-1
d_gene: NA
v_gene: TRBV7-8
CDR3aa: CASSQGGAGPDNEQFF
CDR3nt: TGTGCCAGCAGCCAGGGGGGGGCAGGGCCTGACAATGAGCAGTTCTTC

abundance: NA
j_gene: TRBJ2-7
d_gene: TRBD2
v_gene: TRBV27
CDR3aa: CASSSGGAYEQYF
CDR3nt: TGTGCCAGCAGTTCGGGGGGGGCCTACGAGCAGTACTTC

abundance: NA
j_gene: TRBJ2-7
d_gene: NA
v_gene: TRBV14
CDR3aa: CASSIRTGHSYEQYF
CDR3nt: TGTGCCAGCAGCATAAGGACTGGGCACTCCTACGAGCAGTACTTC

abundance: NA
j_gene: TRBJ2-7
d_gene: TRBD2
v_gene: TRBV5-1
CDR3aa: CASSGKLAGGPDEQYF
CDR3nt: TGCGCCAGCAGCGGAAAACTAGCGGGAGGGCCCGACGAGCAGTACTTC

abundance: NA
j_gene: TRBJ2-1
d_gene: NA
v_gene: TRBV7-9
CDR3aa: CASSLALAWEQFF
CDR3nt: TGTGCCAGCAGCTTAGCGCTAGCATGGGAGCAGTTCTTC

abundance: NA
j_gene: TRBJ1-2
d_gene: TRBD1
v_gene: TRBV9
CDR3aa: CASWDRRYGYTF
CDR3nt: TGTGCCAGCTGGGACAGGCGATATGGCTACACCTTC

abundance: NA
j_gene: TRBJ1-4
d_gene: TRBD1
v_gene: TRBV28
CDR3aa: CASSLGQGANEKLFF
CDR3nt: TGTGCCAGCAGTTTAGGACAGGGGGCTAATGAAAAACTGTTTTTT

abundance: NA
j_gene: TRBJ1-1
d_gene: TRBD1
v_gene: TRBV10-3
CDR3aa: CAISPPGQGDTEAFF
CDR3nt: TGTGCCATCAGCCCCCCCGGACAGGGGGACACTGAAGCTTTCTTT

abundance: NA
j_gene: TRBJ2-3
d_gene: NA
v_gene: TRBV2
CDR3aa: CASSPRAETYTDTQYF
CDR3nt: TGTGCCAGCAGTCCAAGGGCGGAAACTTACACAGATACGCAGTATTTT

abundance: NA
j_gene: TRBJ1-1
d_gene: NA
v_gene: TRBV7-2
CDR3aa: CASSPWTANTEAFF
CDR3nt: TGTGCCAGCAGCCCGTGGACAGCGAACACTGAAGCTTTCTTT

abundance: once
j_gene: TRBJ2-3
d_gene: NA
v_gene: TRBV11-2
CDR3aa: CASKLPGSDTDTQYF
CDR3nt: TGTGCCAGCAAGCTACCGGGTTCCGACACAGATACGCAGTATTTT

abundance: NA
j_gene: TRBJ1-4
d_gene: NA
v_gene: TRBV29-1
CDR3aa: CSVEEPGENEKLFF
CDR3nt: TGCAGCGTTGAGGAGCCGGGAGAAAATGAAAAACTGTTTTTT

abundance: NA
j_gene: TRBJ2-5
d_gene: NA
v_gene: TRBV19
CDR3aa: CASSILDKETQYF
CDR3nt: TGTGCCAGTAGTATCCTAGACAAAGAGACCCAGTACTTC

abundance: once
j_gene: TRBJ2-1
d_gene: NA
v_gene: TRBV19
CDR3aa: CASPRSGLEEQFF
CDR3nt: TGTGCCAGCCCACGATCGGGTTTGGAAGAGCAGTTCTTC

abundance: NA
j_gene: TRBJ2-3
d_gene: NA
v_gene: TRBV7-9
CDR3aa: CASSPRGTVNVDTQYF
CDR3nt: TGTGCCAGCAGCCCCCGCGGCACAGTCAATGTAGATACGCAGTATTTT